This T cell receptor (beta chain) was documented in a study of T cells after yellow fever vaccination. This clonotype appeared many times. Each CDR3 protein gets one entry after TCRdb re-called the 5' RACE reads with MiXCR. The sample has more than 200,000 distinct CDR3 sequences, approximately 3.6% seen once. This CDR3 has 14 residues. Germline V gene sequence: CDR1 MDHEN, CDR2 SYDVKM. The V end was cut by 6 bases, the J end by 6 bases, with 18 bases between. Sequences were derived from PBMCs, sampled 15 days after the yellow fever booster vaccination. V usage is TRBV28 and J usage is TRBJ2-7; tentative D call: TRBD2 (6 bases). This receptor was identified in a man aged 18 to 35 who received the YFV17D yellow fever vaccine. In DNA, the CDR3 is TGTGCCAGCAGCCCCCGGGACTGGGGGACCGAGCAGTACGTC. Translated: CASSPRDWGTEQYV.